The 15 T cell receptor beta chains given below trace back to one sample, sequenced in a study of CD8 T cells in ankylosing spondylitis. TCRdb processed the 5' RACE reads anew with MiXCR; each CDR3 protein has one entry. This sample has about 39,000 distinct CDR3 sequences, with 10% to 13% found just once. Sequencing was performed on blood, either unsorted or a sorted T cell fraction (not recorded which). The receptors shown here come from a male donor with ankylosing spondylitis or in good health (not recorded which).

This clonotype has a count of ten or more. The V call is TRBV3-1, the J call TRBJ2-1; D gene ambiguous. Trimming pared 0 bases from V and 0 bases from J, leaving 6 bases between. The V gene's germline CDR1 is LGHDT and CDR2 YNNKEL (reference sequence). The CDR3 runs 15 residues. The CDR3 DNA sequence: TGTGCCAGCAGCCAAGACCCTAGCTCCTACAATGAGCAGTTCTTC. Amino acids: CASSQDPSSYNEQFF.

This clonotype was counted ten times or more. The V and J genes are TRBV25-1 and TRBJ2-7; D possibly corresponds to TRBD1 (5 bases). V was pared by 5 bases and J by 4 bases, with 12 bases between. CDR1 MGHDK and CDR2 SYGVNS come from the germline V gene. This CDR3 is built from 13 residues. The chain's CDR3 is CASSKDTQYEQYF. The DNA of the CDR3 is TGTGCCAGCAGTAAGGACACTCAATACGAGCAGTACTTC.

This clonotype was counted ten times or more. This rearrangement joins TRBV12-3 or TRBV12-4 to TRBJ2-7; 12 positions match TRBD2. The junction had 3 bases not matched to a gene; V was cut back by 6 bases and J by 0 bases. The CDR3 spans 15 residues. The DNA for the CDR3 is TGTGCCAGCAGACCGACTAGCGGGGGCTCCTACGAGCAGTACTTC. Protein sequence: CASRPTSGGSYEQYF.

This clonotype was seen many times. The genes are TRBV12-3 or TRBV12-4 and TRBJ1-2; 8 bases match TRBD1. The V segment lost 4 bases and the J segment 4 bases; nucleotides outside the gene matches: 5. The CDR3 runs to 14 residues. CDR3 nucleotide sequence: TGTGCCAGCAGTTCCGCGACAGGGGTCTATGGCTACACCTTC. It encodes CASSSATGVYGYTF.

The sample holds many counts of this clonotype. In DNA form, the CDR3 reads TGTGCCAGCAGTCCTACCCGGGGGACGGGAAAGACCCAGTACTTC. This gives the protein CASSPTRGTGKTQYF. The chain employs TRBV27 and TRBJ2-5, with D possibly being TRBD2 (6 bases). CDR3 length: 15 amino acids. The germline V gene has CDR1 MNHEY and CDR2 SMNVEV (reference sequence). V lost 5 bases, J lost 6 bases, and 19 bases lay in between.

The rearrangement links TRBV7-2 to TRBJ2-3; TRBD2 aligns across 9 bases. The trim removed 1 base at V and 3 bases at J, leaving 17 bases unmatched. This CDR3 spans 20 amino acids. The germline V gene has CDR1 SGHTA and CDR2 FQGNSA. The CDR3 DNA sequence: TGTGCCAGCAGCTTAGGAAAGATAGCGGGAGAGGCCGTGAAGACAGATACGCAGTATTTT. It yields the protein CASSLGKIAGEAVKTDTQYF.

This clonotype was counted at least ten times. V and J are TRBV19 and TRBJ2-1, with 9 nucleotides matching TRBD2. This CDR3 has 16 residues. The germline V gene has CDR1 LNHDA and CDR2 SQIVND (reference sequence). Trimming at V came to 4 bases and at J to 5 bases, leaving 9 bases not matched to a gene. The chain's CDR3 is CASSTIRSGSHNEQFF. In DNA, the CDR3 is TGTGCCAGTAGTACGATCCGTAGCGGGAGTCACAATGAGCAGTTCTTC.

The sample holds many counts of this clonotype. DNA for the CDR3: TGTGCCAGCAGTCCCAACAGGGGGGAGCAGTACTTC. Amino acids: CASSPNRGEQYF. The chain uses TRBV28 and TRBJ2-7, with 8 bases lining up with TRBD1. V lost 5 bases and J lost 7; bases outside the gene matches: 4. CDR1 MDHEN and CDR2 SYDVKM come from the germline V gene. The CDR3 is 12 residues long.

Only a few counts were recorded for this clonotype. V is TRBV5-4 and J is TRBJ2-2; TRBD1 agrees at 9 bases. The CDR3 has 17 amino acids. Trimming at V came to 4 bases and at J to 1 base, leaving 8 bases not matched to a gene. Germline loops: CDR1 SGHNT, CDR2 YYREEE (reference sequence). This CDR3 reads CASSRQQGALNTGELFF. The DNA for the CDR3 is TGTGCCAGCAGCCGGCAACAGGGGGCCCTGAACACCGGGGAGCTGTTTTTT.

This clonotype is categorized as medium-sized (0.01 to 0.1%). The chain is built from TRBV5-1 and TRBJ2-5; tentatively, D is TRBD1 or TRBD2 (5 bases each). Germline CDR1 and CDR2: SGHRS and YFSETQ. V lost 4 bases to trimming and J lost 4 bases, with 14 bases between them. The length of the CDR3 is 14 residues. CDR3 in DNA: TGCGCCAGCAGCACGTTGACAGAGGGAGAGACCCAGTACTTC. Its protein is CASSTLTEGETQYF.

This clonotype has a count of ten or more. V is TRBV7-8 and J is TRBJ1-1; D not resolved. CDR3 length: 13 residues. V was cut by 3 bases and J by 1 base, with 6 bases left in between. The V gene's germline CDR1 is SGHVS and CDR2 FQNEAQ. The CDR3 loop is CASSLARNTEAFF. CDR3 bases: TGTGCCAGCAGCTTGGCCAGGAACACTGAAGCTTTCTTT.

This chain uses TRBV7-2 with TRBJ2-1; D not certain. The V gene lost 3 bases and the J gene lost 1 base, with 7 bases spanning the gap. Looked up from germline, CDR1 is SGHTA and CDR2 is FQGNSA. This CDR3 comprises 14 residues. The chain's CDR3 is CASSLTDSYNEQFF. The CDR3, as DNA: TGTGCCAGCAGCTTGACTGATTCCTACAATGAGCAGTTCTTC.

The rearrangement joins TRBV5-1 to TRBJ1-1; tentatively, D is TRBD1 (6 bases). V lost 4 bases and J lost 3, with 19 bases in between. Germline V CDR1 and CDR2: SGHRS, YFSETQ. The CDR3 runs 16 residues. The CDR3 bases are TGCGCCAGCAGCCGAAACAGGGTTAGTTTGGACACTGAAGCTTTCTTT. Residues: CASSRNRVSLDTEAFF.

There are many counts of this clonotype. The chain employs TRBV5-1 and TRBJ2-5, with a possible D match to TRBD1 (8 bases). The length of the CDR3 is 15 residues. V dropped 4 bases and J dropped 1 base, with 14 bases sitting between them. Germline lookup yields CDR1 SGHRS and CDR2 YFSETQ. CDR3 nucleotide sequence: TGCGCCAGCAGCGCAGGGGGCGGGGGCCAAGAGACCCAGTACTTC. This encodes CASSAGGGGQETQYF.

This clonotype was seen at least ten times. V and J are TRBV28 and TRBJ2-4; the D gene is possibly TRBD2 (5 bases). Trimming pared 2 bases from V and 11 bases from J, leaving 13 bases between. From germline, CDR1 is MDHEN and CDR2 SYDVKM. The CDR3 covers 13 residues. The CDR3 sequence is CASSLGKTGFQYF. The CDR3 nucleotides read TGTGCCAGCAGTTTAGGAAAGACGGGGTTTCAGTACTTC.